Listed here are 17 T cell receptor beta chains from one sample, sequenced in a study of blood T cell repertoires in COVID-19. Assay used: immunoSEQ multiplex PCR; TCRdb lists only in-frame clones, some missing. The sample has about 70,000 clones; 85% to 90% are singletons. Specimen: peripheral blood. These receptors were obtained from a human donor in a cohort sampled during active COVID-19.

The V gene is TRBV10-2, the J gene TRBJ2-1, with TRBD1 matching 7 bases. The CDR3 consists of 13 residues. V was pared by 8 bases and J by 4 bases, with 5 bases of the junction left unmatched. Germline V gene sequence: CDR1 WSHSY, CDR2 SAAADI. The CDR3 reads CASRPDRYNEQFF. As DNA, the CDR3 is TGCGCCAGCCGTCCGGACAGGTACAATGAGCAGTTCTTC.

The CDR3 reads CASSLGAQGTGELFF. CDR3 bases: TGTGCCAGCAGCTTAGGCGCGCAGGGCACCGGGGAGCTGTTTTTT. V gene TRBV7-3 combines with J gene TRBJ2-2; perhaps TRBD1 as D (5 bases). The germline gives CDR1 SGHTA, CDR2 FQGTGA. The CDR3 sequence is 15 residues long. Trimming took off 2 bases at V and 4 bases at J, with 11 bases between the two ends. Full variable domain (missing parts from reference TRBV7-3 and TRBJ2-2): GAGVSQTPSNKVTEKGKYVELRCDPISGHTALYWYRQSLGQGPEFLIYFQGTGAADDSGLPNDRFFAVRPEGSVSTLKIQRTERGDSAVYLCASSLGAQGTGELFFGEGSRLTVL.

CDR3 in DNA: TGCGCCAGCAGCCAAGATCGGGGGACAGCTTACGAGCAGTACGTC. It is translated as CASSQDRGTAYEQYV. The chain combines TRBV4-1 with TRBJ2-7; perhaps TRBD1 as D (7 bases). CDR1 is MGHRA, CDR2 YSYEKL, per germline. V was pared by 0 bases and J by 4 bases, with 13 bases between. This CDR3 has 15 amino acids.

V is TRBV9 and J is TRBJ1-2; D unclear. The V end was cut by 3 bases, the J end by 5 bases, with 8 bases between. The germline CDR1 and CDR2 sequences are SGDLS and YYNGEE. The CDR3 loop spans 12 amino acids. CDR3 DNA: TGTGCCAGCAGCGGAGCCTCTTATGGCTACACCTTC. It translates to CASSGASYGYTF.

This chain links TRBV19 with TRBJ1-4; 10 bases align to TRBD1. Per germline, CDR1 LNHDA and CDR2 SQIVND (reference sequence). The CDR3 totals 15 residues. V shed 4 bases, J shed 7 bases, and the junction held 6 bases outside the gene matches. The CDR3 spells CASSTRTGGGEKLFF. The CDR3 nucleotides read TGTGCCAGTAGTACAAGGACAGGGGGTGGTGAAAAACTGTTTTTT.

The chain couples TRBV5-1 to TRBJ2-7; 12 nucleotides match TRBD2. The CDR3 is made up of 17 amino acids. The V gene's germline CDR1 is SGHRS and CDR2 YFSETQ. V lost 3 bases and J lost 1; bases outside the gene matches: 8. The CDR3 here is CASSSKSLAGGSYEQYF. For the CDR3, the DNA is TGCGCCAGCAGCTCAAAGTCCCTAGCGGGAGGGTCCTACGAGCAGTACTTC.

The chain joins TRBV5-5 to TRBJ1-1; TRBD1 might be the D (6 bases). V gave up 1 base and J gave up 2 bases, with 12 bases separating them. The CDR3 consists of 15 residues. CDR1 is SGHKS and CDR2 is YYEKEE in the germline V gene (reference sequence). CDR3 sequence (DNA): TGTGCCAGCAGCTTGCAGGGGAGGGGAAACACTGAAGCTTTCTTT. This sequence encodes CASSLQGRGNTEAFF.

V gene TRBV13 combines with J gene TRBJ2-1, with a tentative D call TRBD2 (5 bases). The CDR3 loop spans 15 amino acids. The V end was cut by 5 bases, the J end by 0 bases, with 11 bases between. CDR1 is PRHDT and CDR2 is FYEKMQ in the germline V gene (reference sequence). The DNA for the CDR3 is TGTGCCAGCAGCCAAAGCGGAAGCTCCTACAATGAGCAGTTCTTC. As protein: CASSQSGSSYNEQFF.

The chain employs TRBV29-1 and TRBJ2-1; TRBD2 aligns across 11 bases. The CDR3 consists of 14 residues. The germline gives CDR1 SQVTM, CDR2 ANQGSEA. J was trimmed by 6 bases and V by 7 bases; bases with no gene match: 8. CDR3 region: CSGGLAGGINEQFF. CDR3 in DNA: TGCAGCGGCGGCCTAGCGGGAGGAATCAATGAGCAGTTCTTC.

This clone has a single count. The genes are TRBV6-1 and TRBJ2-1, with TRBD2 matching 7 bases. V was clipped by 4 bases and J by 0 bases; unmatched bases: 6. This CDR3 contains 16 residues. Germline V gene lookup returns CDR1 MNHNS and CDR2 SASEGT. Written as DNA, the CDR3 is TGTGCCAGCAGTGGAAGGCTAGCGGACTCCTACAATGAGCAGTTCTTC. Translation: CASSGRLADSYNEQFF.

This rearrangement joins TRBV7-2 to TRBJ2-1; 7 bases are a match to TRBD1. The junction had 7 bases not matched to a gene; V was cut back by 5 bases and J by 9 bases. The CDR3 consists of 13 residues. Germline values: CDR1 SGHTA, CDR2 FQGNSA. Here the CDR3 DNA reads TGTGCCAGCAGCAGACAGGGTCAGGGTGAGCAGTTCTTC. The encoded protein is CASSRQGQGEQFF.

CDR3 DNA sequence: TGTGCCAGCAGCAAAAGGCCGGACAGGGACAATCAGCCCCAGCATTTT. Amino acids: CASSKRPDRDNQPQHF. The chain has TRBV21-1 and TRBJ1-5; the table's D call of TRBD1 was not tested on the DNA. TRBV21-1 is deemed a pseudogene. The CDR3 has 16 amino acids.

The chain has TRBV29-1 and TRBJ2-5; 9 bases fit TRBD2. Trimming removed 6 bases from V and 5 bases from J; junction bases left unmatched: 7. The CDR3 has 13 residues. The V gene's germline CDR1 is SQVTM and CDR2 ANQGSEA. CDR3 bases: TGCAGCGTGCTTAGCGGGAGAGGGGAGACCCAGTACTTC. Encoded protein: CSVLSGRGETQYF.

This rearrangement joins TRBV5-1 to TRBJ2-2; 11 positions agree with TRBD2. The V gene's germline CDR1 is SGHRS and CDR2 YFSETQ. The trim removed 6 bases at V and 5 bases at J, leaving 6 bases unmatched. The CDR3 covers 15 residues. CDR3 in DNA: TGCGCCAGCACCCCATCTAGCGGGAGGACCGGGGAGCTGTTTTTT. Translation: CASTPSSGRTGELFF.

This clone was counted a few times. This chain uses TRBV3-1 (or the pseudogene TRBV3-2) with TRBJ1-1; D is uncertain. V was shortened by 4 bases and J by 1 base, with 10 bases between the two germline ends. From germline, CDR1 is LGHDT and CDR2 YNNKEL (reference sequence). The CDR3 spans 14 residues. CDR3 loop: CASSPYRGNTEAFF. Here the CDR3 DNA reads TGTGCCAGCAGCCCCTATCGGGGGAACACTGAAGCTTTCTTT.

This clone was detected once. This chain uses TRBV24-1 with TRBJ2-3; the match to TRBD1 covers 9 bases. The CDR3 sequence is 17 residues long. Germline assignment: CDR1 KGHDR and CDR2 SFDVKD. With V trimmed by 2 bases and J by 0 bases, 5 bases remained unmatched. The CDR3 DNA follows: TGTGCCACCAGTGATTCTAAACAGGGGGCGAGCACAGATACGCAGTATTTT. It codes for CATSDSKQGASTDTQYF.

As DNA, the CDR3 is TGCGCCAGCAGCTTGAAAACATTTCAAGAGACCCAGTACTTC. This translates into CASSLKTFQETQYF. The chain employs TRBV5-1 and TRBJ2-5; the D is unclear. Trimming took 1 base from V and 2 from J, leaving 9 bases between them. Per germline, CDR1 SGHRS and CDR2 YFSETQ. The CDR3 runs 14 residues.